This T cell receptor (beta chain) was documented in a study of lymphopenia after photon versus proton radiotherapy. The study's findings and limits: Post-nadir diversity loss with photons came from oligoclonal expansion, particularly CD8+ Temra cells. Under photons, naive T cells and diversity fell while effector/memory populations rose. Only patients who died were analyzed for survival; proton advantage is unproven.

This clone has a single count. Its target is not known. Sequenced by immunoSEQ multiplex PCR; TCRdb stores in-frame clones only, minus some. The table shows 50,000 to 75,000 clones, with approximately 84% occurring only once. The length of the CDR3 is 15 residues. The V and J ends lost 2 bases and 8 bases respectively, with 18 bases between them. Germline lookup yields CDR1 KGHSH and CDR2 LQKENI. The chain recombines TRBV18 with TRBJ1-2; perhaps TRBD1 as D (5 bases). This clonotype originated in a man aged 40-50 years with gastric cancer. Source: peripheral blood, taken from a patient treated with photon-based radiotherapy. Here the CDR3 DNA reads TGTGCCAGCTCACCATTTGAAGGGGTCCAAGGAGGCTACACCTTC. Its protein product is CASSPFEGVQGGYTF.